This entry concerns a single T cell receptor beta chain. This clonotype has more than one count but fewer than ten. What this receptor recognizes is not known. Per-nucleotide qualities are absent, and no much larger clonotype sits a single base away. In the germline V gene (reference sequence), CDR1 corresponds to SEHNR and CDR2 to FQNEAQ. The CDR3 numbers 12 residues from cysteine through phenylalanine. The CDR3 DNA has 36 bases and is translated from base 1. V is cut by 1 base and J by 10 bases, and the space between the germline ends is 5 bases. TCRdb names Illumina HiSeq 1500 as the instrument used. In TCRdb, the public reads were trimmed at Q25 with fastp and aligned with MiXCR, with productive beta chains retained. Every distinct CDR3 protein forms one entry, paired with its most common genes and DNA. The sample has about 130,000 distinct CDR3 sequences on record, about 32% of them singletons. The ten top clones hold 58% of the sample.

This sample is drawn from a study of T cell repertoires in cytomegalovirus infection (dated by TCRdb to the late 2010s). At the level of the whole study: Peptide stimulations targeted recently identified HLA-C-restricted CMV epitopes, whose presentation resists viral immunomodulation, together with well-studied HLA-B-restricted epitopes. Because public TCR beta signatures pointed to carriage of CMV infection together with the matching HLA type, the HLA type of each donor mattered for the analysis. What the authors observed across the whole study: The ex vivo response was dominated by HLA-C-restricted CMV-specific TCR beta clonotypes, and the single most frequent clonotype in two of eight donors was supplied by these HLA-C-restricted clonotypes. In both this cohort and an independent cohort of 352 donors, the cumulative frequency of public TCR beta family members distinguished carriers of CMV infection plus the relevant HLA type.

Sample treatment or condition, as interpreted from the label and publication: in vitro stimulation with specific CMV peptide epitopes to enrich CMV-specific T cells. The V and J segments used are TRBV7-9 and TRBJ1-6; the D gene remains uncertain. The sequencing here drew on CD8+ T cells from cultured PBMCs, taken from culture after CMV antigen stimulation. The sequence came from a human donor in good health (CMV status not recorded). Some clones in this sample may be carry-over from other donors' samples. The CDR3 reads as follows: CASSLEGSPLHF. The DNA sequence is TGTGCCAGCAGCTTAGAGGGCTCACCCCTCCACTTT. The reference TRBV7-9 and TRBJ1-6 proteins fill in what lies around the CDR3, so the full variable domain reads DTGVSQNPRHKITKRGQNVTFRCDPISEHNRLYWYRQTLGQGPEFLTYFQNEAQLEKSRLLSDRFSAERPKGSFSTLEIQRTEQGDSAMYLCASSLEGSPLHFGNGTRLTVT.